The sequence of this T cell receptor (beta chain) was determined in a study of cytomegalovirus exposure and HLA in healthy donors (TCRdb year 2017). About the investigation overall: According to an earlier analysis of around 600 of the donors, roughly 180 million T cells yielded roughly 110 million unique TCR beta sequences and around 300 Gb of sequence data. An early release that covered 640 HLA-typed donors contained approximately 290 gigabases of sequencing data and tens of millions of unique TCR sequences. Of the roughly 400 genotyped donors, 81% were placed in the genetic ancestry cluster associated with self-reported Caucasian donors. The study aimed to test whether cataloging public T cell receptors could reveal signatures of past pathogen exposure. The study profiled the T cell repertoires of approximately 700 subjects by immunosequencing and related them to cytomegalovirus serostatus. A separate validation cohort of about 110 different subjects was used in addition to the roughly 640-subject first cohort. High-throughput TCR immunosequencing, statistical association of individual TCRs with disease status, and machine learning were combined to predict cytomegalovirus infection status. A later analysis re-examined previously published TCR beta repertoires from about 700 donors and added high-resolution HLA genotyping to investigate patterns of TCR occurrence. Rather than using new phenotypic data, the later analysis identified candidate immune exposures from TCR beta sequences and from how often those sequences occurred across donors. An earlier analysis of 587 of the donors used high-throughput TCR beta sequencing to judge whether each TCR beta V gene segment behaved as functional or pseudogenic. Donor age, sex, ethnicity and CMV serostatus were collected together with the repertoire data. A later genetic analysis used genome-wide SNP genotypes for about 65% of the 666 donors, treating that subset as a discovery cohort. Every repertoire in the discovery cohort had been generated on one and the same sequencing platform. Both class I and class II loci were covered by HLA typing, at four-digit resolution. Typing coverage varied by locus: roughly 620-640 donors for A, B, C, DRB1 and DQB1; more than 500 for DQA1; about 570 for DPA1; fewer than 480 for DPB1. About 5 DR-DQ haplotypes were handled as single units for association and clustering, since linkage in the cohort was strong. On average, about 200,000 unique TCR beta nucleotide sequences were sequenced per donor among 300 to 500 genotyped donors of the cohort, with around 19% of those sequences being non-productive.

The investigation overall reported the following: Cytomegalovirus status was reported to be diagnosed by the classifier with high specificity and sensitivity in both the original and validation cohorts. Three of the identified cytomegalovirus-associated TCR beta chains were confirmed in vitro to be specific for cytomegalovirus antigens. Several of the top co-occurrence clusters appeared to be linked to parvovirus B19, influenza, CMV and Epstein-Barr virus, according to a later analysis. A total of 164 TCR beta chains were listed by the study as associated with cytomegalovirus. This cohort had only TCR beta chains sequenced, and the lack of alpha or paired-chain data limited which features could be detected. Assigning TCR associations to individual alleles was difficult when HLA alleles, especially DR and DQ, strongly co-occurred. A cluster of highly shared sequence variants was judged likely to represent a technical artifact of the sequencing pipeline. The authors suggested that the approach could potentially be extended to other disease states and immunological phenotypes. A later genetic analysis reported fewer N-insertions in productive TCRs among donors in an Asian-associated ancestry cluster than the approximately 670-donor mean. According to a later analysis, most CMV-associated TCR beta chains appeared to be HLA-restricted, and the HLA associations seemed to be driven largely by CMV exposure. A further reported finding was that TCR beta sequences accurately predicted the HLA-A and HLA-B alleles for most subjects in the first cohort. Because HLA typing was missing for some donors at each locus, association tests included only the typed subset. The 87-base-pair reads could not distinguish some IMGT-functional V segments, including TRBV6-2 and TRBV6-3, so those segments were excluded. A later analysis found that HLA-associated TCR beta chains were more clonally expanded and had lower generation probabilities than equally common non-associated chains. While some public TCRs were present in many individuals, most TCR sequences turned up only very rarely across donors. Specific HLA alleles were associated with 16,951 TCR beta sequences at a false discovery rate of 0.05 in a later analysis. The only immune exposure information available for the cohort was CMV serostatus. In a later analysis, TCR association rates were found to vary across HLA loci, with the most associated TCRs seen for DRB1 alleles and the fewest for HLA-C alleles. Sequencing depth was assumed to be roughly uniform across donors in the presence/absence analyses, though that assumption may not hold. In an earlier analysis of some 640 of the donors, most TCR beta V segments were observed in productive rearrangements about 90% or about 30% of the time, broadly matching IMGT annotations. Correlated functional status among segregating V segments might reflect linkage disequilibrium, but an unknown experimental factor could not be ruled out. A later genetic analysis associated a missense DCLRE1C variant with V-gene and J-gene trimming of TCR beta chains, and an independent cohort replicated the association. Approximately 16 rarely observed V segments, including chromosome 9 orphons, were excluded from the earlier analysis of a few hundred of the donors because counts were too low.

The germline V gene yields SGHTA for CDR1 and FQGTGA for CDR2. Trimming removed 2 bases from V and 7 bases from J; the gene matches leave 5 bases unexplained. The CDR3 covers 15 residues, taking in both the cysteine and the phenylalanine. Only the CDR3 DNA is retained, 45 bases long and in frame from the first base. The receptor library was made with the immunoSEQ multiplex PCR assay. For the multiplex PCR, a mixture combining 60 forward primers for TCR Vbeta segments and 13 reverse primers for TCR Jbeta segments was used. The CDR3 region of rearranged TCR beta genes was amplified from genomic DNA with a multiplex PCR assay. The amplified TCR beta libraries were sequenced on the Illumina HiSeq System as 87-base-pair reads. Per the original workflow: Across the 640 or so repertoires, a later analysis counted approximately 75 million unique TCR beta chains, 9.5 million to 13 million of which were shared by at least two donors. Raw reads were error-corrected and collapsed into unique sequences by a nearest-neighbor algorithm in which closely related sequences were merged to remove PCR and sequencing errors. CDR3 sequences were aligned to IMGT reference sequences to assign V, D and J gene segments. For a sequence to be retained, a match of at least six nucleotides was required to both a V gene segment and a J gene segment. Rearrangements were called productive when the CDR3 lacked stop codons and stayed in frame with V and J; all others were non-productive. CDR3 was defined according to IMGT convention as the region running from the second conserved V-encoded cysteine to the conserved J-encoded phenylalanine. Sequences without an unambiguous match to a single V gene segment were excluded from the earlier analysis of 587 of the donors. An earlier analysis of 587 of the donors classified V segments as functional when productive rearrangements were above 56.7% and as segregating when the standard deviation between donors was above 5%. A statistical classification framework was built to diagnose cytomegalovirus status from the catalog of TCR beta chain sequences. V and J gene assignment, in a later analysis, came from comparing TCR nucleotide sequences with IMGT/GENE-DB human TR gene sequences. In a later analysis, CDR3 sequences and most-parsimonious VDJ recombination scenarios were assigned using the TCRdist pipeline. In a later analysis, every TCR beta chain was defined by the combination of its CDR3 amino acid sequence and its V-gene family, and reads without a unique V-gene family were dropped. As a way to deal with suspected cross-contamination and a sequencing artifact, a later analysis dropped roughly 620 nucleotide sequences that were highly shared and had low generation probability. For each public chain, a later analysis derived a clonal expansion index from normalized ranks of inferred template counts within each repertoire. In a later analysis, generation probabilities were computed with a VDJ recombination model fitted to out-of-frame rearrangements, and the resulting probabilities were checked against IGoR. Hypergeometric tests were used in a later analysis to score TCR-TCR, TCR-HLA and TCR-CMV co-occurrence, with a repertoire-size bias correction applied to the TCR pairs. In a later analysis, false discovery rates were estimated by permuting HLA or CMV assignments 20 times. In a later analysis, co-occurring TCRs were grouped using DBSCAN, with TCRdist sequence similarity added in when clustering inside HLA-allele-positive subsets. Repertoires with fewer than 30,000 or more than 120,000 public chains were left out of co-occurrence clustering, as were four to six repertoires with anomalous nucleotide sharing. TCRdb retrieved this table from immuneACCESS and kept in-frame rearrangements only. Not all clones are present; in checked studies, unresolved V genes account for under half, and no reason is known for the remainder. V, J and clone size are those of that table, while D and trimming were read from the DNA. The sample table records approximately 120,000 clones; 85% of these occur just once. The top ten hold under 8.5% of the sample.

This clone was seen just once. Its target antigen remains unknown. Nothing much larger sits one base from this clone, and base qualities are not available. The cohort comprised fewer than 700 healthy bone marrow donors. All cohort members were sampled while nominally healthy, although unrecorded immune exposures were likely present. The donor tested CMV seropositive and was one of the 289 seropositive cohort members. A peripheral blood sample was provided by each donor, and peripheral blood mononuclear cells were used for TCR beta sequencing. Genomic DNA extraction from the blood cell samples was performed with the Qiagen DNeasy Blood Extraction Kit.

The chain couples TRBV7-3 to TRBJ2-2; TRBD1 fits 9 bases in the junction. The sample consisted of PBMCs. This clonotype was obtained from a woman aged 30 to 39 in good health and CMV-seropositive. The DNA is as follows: TGTGCCAGCAGCTTATCGGGACAGGGTATCGGGGAGCTGTTTTTT. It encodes CASSLSGQGIGELFF.